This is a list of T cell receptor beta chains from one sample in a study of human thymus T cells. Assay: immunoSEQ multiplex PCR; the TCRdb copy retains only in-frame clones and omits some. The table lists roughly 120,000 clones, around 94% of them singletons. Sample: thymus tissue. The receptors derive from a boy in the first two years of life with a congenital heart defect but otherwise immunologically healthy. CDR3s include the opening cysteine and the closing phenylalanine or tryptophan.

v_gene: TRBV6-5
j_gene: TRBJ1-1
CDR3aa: CASSYSVSSPNTEAFF

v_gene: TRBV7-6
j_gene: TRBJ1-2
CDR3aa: CASSLAEPSGYTF

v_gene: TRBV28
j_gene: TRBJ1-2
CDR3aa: CASSFEASFYGYTF

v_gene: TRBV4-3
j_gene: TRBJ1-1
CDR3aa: CASSQDGKGVMGEAFF

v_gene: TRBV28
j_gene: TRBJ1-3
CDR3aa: CASSRHPSSGNTIYF

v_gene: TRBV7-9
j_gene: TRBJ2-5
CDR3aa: CASSFGGLETQYF

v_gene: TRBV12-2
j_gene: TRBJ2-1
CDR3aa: CASRLARNVSGGAYEQFF

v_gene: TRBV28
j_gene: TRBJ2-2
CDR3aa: CASRRFGFIDTGELFF

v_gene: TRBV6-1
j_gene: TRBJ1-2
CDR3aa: CASRAGDRGDGYTF

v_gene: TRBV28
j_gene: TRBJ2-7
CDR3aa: CASSLGAQGSHYEQYF

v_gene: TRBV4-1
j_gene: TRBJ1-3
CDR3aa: CASSQIEAGGNTIYF

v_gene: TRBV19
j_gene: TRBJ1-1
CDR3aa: CASSIREQTNTEAFF

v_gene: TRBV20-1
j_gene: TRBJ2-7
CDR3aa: CSASREYEQYF

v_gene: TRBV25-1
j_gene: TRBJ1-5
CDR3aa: CASSEAGGREDQPQHF

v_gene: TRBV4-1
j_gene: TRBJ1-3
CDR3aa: CASSQGVREGAPLSGNTIYF

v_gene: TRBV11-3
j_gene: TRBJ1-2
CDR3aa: CASSLGTGTGGGYTF